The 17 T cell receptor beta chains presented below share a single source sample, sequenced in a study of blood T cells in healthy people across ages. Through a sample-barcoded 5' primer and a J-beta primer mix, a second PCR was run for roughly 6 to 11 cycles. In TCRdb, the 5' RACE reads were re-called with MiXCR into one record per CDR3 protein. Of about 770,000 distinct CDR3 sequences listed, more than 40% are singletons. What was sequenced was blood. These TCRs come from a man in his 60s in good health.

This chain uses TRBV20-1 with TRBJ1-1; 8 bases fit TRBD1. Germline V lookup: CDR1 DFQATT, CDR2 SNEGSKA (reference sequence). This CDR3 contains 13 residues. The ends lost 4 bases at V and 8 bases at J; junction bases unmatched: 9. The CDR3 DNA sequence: TGCAGTGCTACCCCAGGGGGCAGACGAGAAGCTTTCTTT. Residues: CSATPGGRREAFF.

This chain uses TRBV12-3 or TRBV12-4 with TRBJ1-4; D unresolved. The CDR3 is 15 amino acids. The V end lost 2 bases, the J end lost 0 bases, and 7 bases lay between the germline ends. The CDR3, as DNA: TGTGCCAGCAGTTTACGGCGGGCAACTAATGAAAAACTGTTTTTT. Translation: CASSLRRATNEKLFF.

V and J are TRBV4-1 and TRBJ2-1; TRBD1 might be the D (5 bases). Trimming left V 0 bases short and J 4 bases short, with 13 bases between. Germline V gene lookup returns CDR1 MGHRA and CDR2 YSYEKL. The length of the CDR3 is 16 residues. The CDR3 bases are TGCGCCAGCAGCCAAGATCCAGGGCAGGAATACAATGAGCAGTTCTTC. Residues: CASSQDPGQEYNEQFF.

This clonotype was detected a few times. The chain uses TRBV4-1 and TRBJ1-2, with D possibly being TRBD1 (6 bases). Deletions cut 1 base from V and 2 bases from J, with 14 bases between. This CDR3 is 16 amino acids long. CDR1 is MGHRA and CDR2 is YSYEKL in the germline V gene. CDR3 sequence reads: CASSQASDSRNYGYTF. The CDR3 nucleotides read TGCGCCAGCAGCCAAGCCTCGGACAGCCGGAACTATGGCTACACCTTC.

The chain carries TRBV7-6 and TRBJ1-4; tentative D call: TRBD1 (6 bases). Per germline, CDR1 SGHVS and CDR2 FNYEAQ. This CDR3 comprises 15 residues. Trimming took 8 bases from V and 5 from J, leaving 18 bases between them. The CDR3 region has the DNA TGTGCCAGCGGCTCACTACAGGGCCCCAATGAAAAACTGTTTTTT. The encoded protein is CASGSLQGPNEKLFF.

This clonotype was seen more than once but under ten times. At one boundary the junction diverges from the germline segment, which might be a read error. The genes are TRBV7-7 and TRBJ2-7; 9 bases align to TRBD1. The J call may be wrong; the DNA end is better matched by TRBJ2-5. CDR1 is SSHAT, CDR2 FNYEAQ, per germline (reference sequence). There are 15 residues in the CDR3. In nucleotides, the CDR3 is TGTGCTAGCAGTCCTACAGGGGGCCGAGGAGAGACCCAGTACTTC. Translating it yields CASSPTGGRGETQYF.

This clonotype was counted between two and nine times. CDR3 coding DNA: TGCGCCAGCAGCCAAGTTCCGGGGATTGGATACAATGAGCAGTTCTTC. As protein: CASSQVPGIGYNEQFF. V is TRBV4-3 and J is TRBJ2-1; tentative D call: TRBD2 (5 bases). CDR3 length: 16 amino acids. The germline V and J ends were trimmed by 1 base and 4 bases, with 14 bases remaining between them. CDR1 and CDR2 (germline): LGHNA, YSLEER.

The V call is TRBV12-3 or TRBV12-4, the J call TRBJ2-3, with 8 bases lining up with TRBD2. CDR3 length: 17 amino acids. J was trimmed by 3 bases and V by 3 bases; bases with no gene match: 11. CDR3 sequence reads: CASSFFRGGTRTDTQYF. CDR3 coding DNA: TGTGCCAGCAGTTTCTTTAGAGGGGGGACTAGGACAGATACGCAGTATTTT.

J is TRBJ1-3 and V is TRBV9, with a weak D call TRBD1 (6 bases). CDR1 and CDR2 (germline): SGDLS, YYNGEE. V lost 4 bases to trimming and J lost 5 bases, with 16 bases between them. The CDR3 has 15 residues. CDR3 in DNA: TGTGCCAGCAGCCACAGGGAAGGGGATCGAAACACCATATATTTT. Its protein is CASSHREGDRNTIYF.

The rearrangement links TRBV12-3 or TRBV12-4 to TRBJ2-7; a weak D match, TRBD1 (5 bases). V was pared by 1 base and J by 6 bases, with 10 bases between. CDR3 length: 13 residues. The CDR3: CASSLGRASEQYF. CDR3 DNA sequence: TGTGCCAGCAGTTTAGGCAGGGCTTCCGAGCAGTACTTC.

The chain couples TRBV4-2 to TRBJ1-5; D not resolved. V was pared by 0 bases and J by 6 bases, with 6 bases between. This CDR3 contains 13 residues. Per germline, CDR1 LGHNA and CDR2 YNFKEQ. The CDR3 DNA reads TGTGCCAGCAGCCAAGACTGGGCTCAGCCCCAGCATTTT. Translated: CASSQDWAQPQHF.

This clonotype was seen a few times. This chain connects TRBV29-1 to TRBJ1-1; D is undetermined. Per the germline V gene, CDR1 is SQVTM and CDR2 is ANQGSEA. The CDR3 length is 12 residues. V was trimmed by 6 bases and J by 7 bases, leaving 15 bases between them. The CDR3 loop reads CSVSPGFNEAFF. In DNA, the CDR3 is TGCAGCGTGTCCCCGGGGTTCAATGAAGCTTTCTTT.

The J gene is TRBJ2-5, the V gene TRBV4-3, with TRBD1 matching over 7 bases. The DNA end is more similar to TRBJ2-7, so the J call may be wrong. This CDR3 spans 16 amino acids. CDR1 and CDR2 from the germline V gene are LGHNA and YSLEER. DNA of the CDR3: TGCGCCAGCAGCCAAGTCGCCGGGACAGCTCCTTTCGAGCAGTACTTC. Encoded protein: CASSQVAGTAPFEQYF.

The CDR3 protein is CSVSGTHYGYTF. The CDR3 DNA sequence: TGCAGCGTCTCCGGGACACACTATGGCTACACCTTC. The rearrangement uses TRBV29-1 and TRBJ1-2, with D possibly TRBD1 on 6 matching bases. The CDR3 loop spans 12 amino acids. Germline V gives CDR1 SQVTM, CDR2 ANQGSEA. Trimming stripped 6 bases from V and 3 bases from J, with 11 bases between.

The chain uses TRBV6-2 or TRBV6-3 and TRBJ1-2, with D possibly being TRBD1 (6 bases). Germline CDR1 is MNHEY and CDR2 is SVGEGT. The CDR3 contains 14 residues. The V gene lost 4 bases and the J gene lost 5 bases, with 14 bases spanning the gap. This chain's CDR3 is CASSSGQTVYGYTF. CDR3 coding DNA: TGTGCCAGCAGTTCCGGACAGACAGTTTATGGCTACACCTTC.

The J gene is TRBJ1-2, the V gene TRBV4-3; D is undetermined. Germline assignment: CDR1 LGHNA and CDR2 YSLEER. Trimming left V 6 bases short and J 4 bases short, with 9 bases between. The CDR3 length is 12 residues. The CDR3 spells CASRALGYGYTF. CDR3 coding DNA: TGCGCCAGCAGGGCTTTGGGCTATGGCTACACCTTC.

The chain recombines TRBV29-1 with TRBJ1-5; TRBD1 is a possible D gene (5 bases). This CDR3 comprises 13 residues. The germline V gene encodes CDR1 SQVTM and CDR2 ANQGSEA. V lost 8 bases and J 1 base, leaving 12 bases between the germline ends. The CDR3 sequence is CSLGEGSNQPQHF. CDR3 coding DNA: TGCAGCCTTGGTGAGGGGAGCAATCAGCCCCAGCATTTT.